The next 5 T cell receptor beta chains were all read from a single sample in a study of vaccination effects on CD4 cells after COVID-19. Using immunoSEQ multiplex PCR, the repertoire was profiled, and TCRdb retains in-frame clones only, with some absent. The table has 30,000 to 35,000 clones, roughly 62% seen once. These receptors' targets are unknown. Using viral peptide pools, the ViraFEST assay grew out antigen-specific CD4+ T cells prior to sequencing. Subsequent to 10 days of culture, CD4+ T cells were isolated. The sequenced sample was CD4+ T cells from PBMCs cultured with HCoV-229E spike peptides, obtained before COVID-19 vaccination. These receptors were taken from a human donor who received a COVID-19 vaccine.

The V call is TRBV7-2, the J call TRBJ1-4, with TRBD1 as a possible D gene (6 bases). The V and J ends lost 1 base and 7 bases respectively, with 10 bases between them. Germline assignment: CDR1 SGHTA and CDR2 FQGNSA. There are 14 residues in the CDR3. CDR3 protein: CASSLVGGGEKLFF. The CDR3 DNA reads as TGTGCCAGCAGCTTAGTAGGGGGTGGTGAAAAACTGTTTTTT. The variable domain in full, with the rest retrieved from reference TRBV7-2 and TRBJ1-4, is GAGVSQSPSNKVTEKGKDVELRCDPISGHTALYWYRQSLGQGLEFLIYFQGNSAPDKSGLPSDRFSAERTGGSVSTLTIQRTQQEDSAVYLCASSLVGGGEKLFFGSGTQLSVL.

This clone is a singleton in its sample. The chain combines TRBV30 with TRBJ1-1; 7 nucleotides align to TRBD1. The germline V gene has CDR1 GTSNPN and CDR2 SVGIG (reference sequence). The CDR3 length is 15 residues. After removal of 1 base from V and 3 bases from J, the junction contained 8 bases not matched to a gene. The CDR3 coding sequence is TGTGCCTGGAGTGCCCCGACAGGGCGATACACTGAAGCTTTCTTT. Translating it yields CAWSAPTGRYTEAFF.

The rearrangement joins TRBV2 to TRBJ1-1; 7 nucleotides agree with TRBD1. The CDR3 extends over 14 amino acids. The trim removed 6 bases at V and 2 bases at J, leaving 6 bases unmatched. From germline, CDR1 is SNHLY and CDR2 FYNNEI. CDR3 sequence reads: CASRLGTVNTEAFF. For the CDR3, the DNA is TGTGCCAGCAGACTCGGGACAGTTAACACTGAAGCTTTCTTT.

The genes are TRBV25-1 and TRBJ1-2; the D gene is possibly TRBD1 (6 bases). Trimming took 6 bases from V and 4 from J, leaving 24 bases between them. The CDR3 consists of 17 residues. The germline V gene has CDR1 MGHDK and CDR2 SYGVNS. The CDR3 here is CASREAGGRRRGYGYTF. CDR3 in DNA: TGTGCCAGCAGGGAGGCGGGGGGGCGTCGAAGGGGCTATGGCTACACCTTC.

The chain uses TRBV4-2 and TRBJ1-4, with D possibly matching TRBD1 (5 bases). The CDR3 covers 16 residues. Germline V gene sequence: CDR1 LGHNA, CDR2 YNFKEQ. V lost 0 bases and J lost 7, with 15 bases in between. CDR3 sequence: CASSQDPGMGLEKLFF. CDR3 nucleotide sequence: TGTGCCAGCAGCCAAGATCCAGGGATGGGGCTTGAAAAACTGTTTTTT.